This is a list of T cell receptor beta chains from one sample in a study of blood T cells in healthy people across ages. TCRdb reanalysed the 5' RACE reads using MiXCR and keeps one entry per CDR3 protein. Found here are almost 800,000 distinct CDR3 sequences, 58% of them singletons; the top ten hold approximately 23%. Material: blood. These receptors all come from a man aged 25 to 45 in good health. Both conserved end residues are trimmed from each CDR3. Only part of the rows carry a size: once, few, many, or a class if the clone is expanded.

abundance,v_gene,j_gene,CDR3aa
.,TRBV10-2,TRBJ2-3,ASSESNRGRLAGMDTQY
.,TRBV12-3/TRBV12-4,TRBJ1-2,ASSFVGACYGYT
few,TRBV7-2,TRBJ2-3,ASSLGTRGADTQY
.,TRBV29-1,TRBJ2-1,SVEGTDSSYNEQF
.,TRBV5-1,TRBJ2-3,ASSLAGQGVGTQY
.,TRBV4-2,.,ASSQVGGSGRAHEQY
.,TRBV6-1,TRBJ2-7,ASRAGQIYEQY
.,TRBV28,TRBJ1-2,ASSSPGTGNGYT
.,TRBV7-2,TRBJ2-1,ASRMSNEQF
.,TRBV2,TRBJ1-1,ASSVMRDSPNTEAF
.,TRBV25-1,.,ASSDSWQGEQY
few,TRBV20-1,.,SAAKDRQETQY
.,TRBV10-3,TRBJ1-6,AIRGGLQLNSPLH
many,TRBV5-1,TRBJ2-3,ASSLDGPPTDTQY
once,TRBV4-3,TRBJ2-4,ASSQGLVDIQY
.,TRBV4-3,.,ASSQGTGVSEQY
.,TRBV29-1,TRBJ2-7,SVEFTRGYEQY
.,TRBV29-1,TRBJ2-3,SVTGFGTDTQY
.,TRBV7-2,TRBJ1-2,ASSVGQASYGYT
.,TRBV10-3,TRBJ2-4,AISESLAGNIQY
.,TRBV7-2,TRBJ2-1,ASSWEAGAPYNEQF
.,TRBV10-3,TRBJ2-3,AISATFPGWGDTQY
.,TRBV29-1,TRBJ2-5,SVEERDRGLMDEQY